A selection of T cell receptor beta chains follows, all from one sample in a study of T cell responses to AZD1222 COVID-19 vaccine. Data came from immunoSEQ multiplex PCR; TCRdb stores just in-frame clones and leaves some out. The data show 160,000 or so clones, approximately 90% seen once. Sample: peripheral blood, taken on day 0 of AZD1222 vaccination. Receptors originate from an adult in good health. Both conserved end residues are part of each CDR3. The D gene is left open where the match is weak. Size is omitted from some rows. Given values are once, few, many or a class for expanded clones.

J gene: TRBJ1-6
clone size: .
V gene: TRBV3-1/TRBV3-2
D gene: .
CDR3 protein: CASSQALTGNNSPLHF
CDR3 DNA: TGTGCCAGCAGCCAAGCCCTGACAGGAAATAATTCACCCCTCCACTTT

J gene: TRBJ1-2
clone size: .
V gene: TRBV6-5
D gene: .
CDR3 protein: CASSYSGGLYGYTF
CDR3 DNA: TGTGCCAGCAGTTACTCGGGGGGGCTCTATGGCTACACCTTC

J gene: TRBJ2-2
clone size: .
V gene: TRBV9
D gene: .
CDR3 protein: CASSQGGEPGELFF
CDR3 DNA: TGTGCCAGCAGCCAAGGGGGGGAACCCGGGGAGCTGTTTTTT

J gene: TRBJ2-1
clone size: .
V gene: TRBV6-5
D gene: TRBD2
CDR3 protein: CASSLAGGPWDEQFF
CDR3 DNA: TGTGCCAGCAGTTTAGCGGGAGGGCCTTGGGATGAGCAGTTCTTC

J gene: TRBJ1-5
clone size: .
V gene: TRBV27
D gene: .
CDR3 protein: CASSRGLGGRNQPQHF
CDR3 DNA: TGTGCCAGCAGTCGAGGGCTAGGGGGACGCAATCAGCCCCAGCATTTT

J gene: TRBJ1-5
clone size: .
V gene: TRBV7-3
D gene: .
CDR3 protein: CASSLGVGQPQHF
CDR3 DNA: TGTGCCAGCAGCTTGGGGGTGGGTCAGCCCCAGCATTTT

J gene: TRBJ2-3
clone size: .
V gene: TRBV11-1
D gene: .
CDR3 protein: CASSLIAVDTQYF
CDR3 DNA: TGTGCCAGCAGCTTAATAGCAGTAGATACGCAGTATTTT

J gene: TRBJ2-7
clone size: .
V gene: TRBV12-1
D gene: .
CDR3 protein: CASSKGATVRETYEQYF
CDR3 DNA: TGTGCCAGCAGCAAGGGGGCCACGGTGCGGGAGACCTACGAGCAGTACTTC

J gene: TRBJ1-5
clone size: .
V gene: TRBV18
D gene: TRBD1
CDR3 protein: CASSPGTVNQPQHF
CDR3 DNA: TGTGCCAGCTCACCCGGGACAGTCAATCAGCCCCAGCATTTT

J gene: TRBJ1-2
clone size: .
V gene: TRBV28
D gene: .
CDR3 protein: CASSLGGGIGYTF
CDR3 DNA: TGTGCCAGCAGTTTAGGGGGGGGTATTGGCTACACCTTC

J gene: TRBJ2-7
clone size: .
V gene: TRBV29-1
D gene: .
CDR3 protein: CSVTRDRQGEQYF
CDR3 DNA: TGCAGCGTTACCCGTGACAGGCAAGGAGAGCAGTACTTC

J gene: TRBJ1-1
clone size: .
V gene: TRBV7-2
D gene: TRBD1
CDR3 protein: CASTSGGPEAFF
CDR3 DNA: TGTGCCAGCACATCAGGGGGGCCTGAAGCTTTCTTT

J gene: TRBJ1-1
clone size: .
V gene: TRBV24-1
D gene: .
CDR3 protein: CATSDLLGTGAFF
CDR3 DNA: TGTGCCACCAGTGATTTGCTAGGGACGGGAGCTTTCTTT

J gene: TRBJ2-5
clone size: .
V gene: TRBV14
D gene: TRBD2
CDR3 protein: CASSQHLGLGREIPKETQYF
CDR3 DNA: TGTGCCAGCAGCCAACACCTGGGACTAGGGCGGGAGATCCCCAAAGAGACCCAGTACTTC

J gene: TRBJ1-1
clone size: .
V gene: TRBV12-3/TRBV12-4
D gene: .
CDR3 protein: CATMRETEAFF
CDR3 DNA: TGTGCCACTATGAGGGAAACTGAAGCTTTCTTT

J gene: TRBJ1-2
clone size: .
V gene: TRBV7-9
D gene: .
CDR3 protein: CASSLALEYGYTF
CDR3 DNA: TGTGCCAGCAGCTTAGCGTTGGAATATGGCTACACCTTC

J gene: TRBJ1-3
clone size: .
V gene: TRBV2
D gene: .
CDR3 protein: CASSVNGLAGNTIYF
CDR3 DNA: TGTGCCAGCAGTGTAAACGGACTAGCTGGAAACACCATATATTTT

J gene: TRBJ2-7
clone size: .
V gene: TRBV5-8
D gene: .
CDR3 protein: CASYRLVSEQYF
CDR3 DNA: TGTGCCAGCTATAGACTAGTATCCGAGCAGTACTTC

J gene: TRBJ2-7
clone size: .
V gene: TRBV10-1
D gene: .
CDR3 protein: CASRGEQYF
CDR3 DNA: TGCGCCAGCAGGGGCGAGCAGTACTTC

J gene: TRBJ2-1
clone size: .
V gene: TRBV5-4
D gene: .
CDR3 protein: CASSPSEINEQFF
CDR3 DNA: TGTGCCAGCAGCCCCTCGGAGATCAATGAGCAGTTCTTC

J gene: TRBJ2-7
clone size: .
V gene: TRBV4-1
D gene: TRBD1
CDR3 protein: CASSQLSTGGYEQYF
CDR3 DNA: TGCGCCAGCAGCCAGCTCAGCACAGGGGGCTACGAGCAGTACTTC

J gene: TRBJ2-5
clone size: .
V gene: TRBV11-2
D gene: .
CDR3 protein: CASSLGGPYQETQYF
CDR3 DNA: TGTGCCAGCAGCTTGGGGGGACCGTACCAAGAGACCCAGTACTTC

J gene: TRBJ2-2
clone size: .
V gene: TRBV5-4
D gene: .
CDR3 protein: CASSSFSGDHNRLFF
CDR3 DNA: TGTGCCAGCAGCTCCTTCTCAGGAGACCATAATAGGCTGTTTTTT

J gene: TRBJ2-2
clone size: .
V gene: TRBV9
D gene: .
CDR3 protein: CASSSRDINTGELFF
CDR3 DNA: TGTGCCAGCAGCTCCCGGGACATTAACACCGGGGAGCTGTTTTTC

J gene: TRBJ2-5
clone size: .
V gene: TRBV18
D gene: TRBD1
CDR3 protein: CASSPTGGLGETQYF
CDR3 DNA: TGTGCCAGCTCACCGACAGGGGGCCTAGGGGAGACCCAGTACTTC

J gene: TRBJ2-1
clone size: .
V gene: TRBV4-1
D gene: TRBD2
CDR3 protein: CASSPRTSGRDYNEQFF
CDR3 DNA: TGCGCCAGCAGCCCCCGGACTAGCGGGAGGGACTACAATGAGCAGTTCTTC

J gene: TRBJ1-4
clone size: .
V gene: TRBV3-1/TRBV3-2
D gene: .
CDR3 protein: CASSQEAYLQGGEKLFF
CDR3 DNA: TGTGCCAGCAGCCAAGAAGCCTACTTACAAGGGGGTGAAAAACTGTTTTTT

J gene: TRBJ1-6
clone size: .
V gene: TRBV12-3/TRBV12-4
D gene: .
CDR3 protein: CASTWESNSPLHF
CDR3 DNA: TGTGCCAGCACGTGGGAGTCTAATTCACCCCTCCACTTT

J gene: TRBJ1-2
clone size: .
V gene: TRBV28
D gene: .
CDR3 protein: CASSFNSYGYTF
CDR3 DNA: TGTGCCAGCAGTTTTAACAGCTATGGCTACACCTTC

J gene: TRBJ1-1
clone size: .
V gene: TRBV5-1
D gene: .
CDR3 protein: CASTGWNTEAFF
CDR3 DNA: TGCGCCAGCACCGGGTGGAACACTGAAGCTTTCTTT

J gene: TRBJ2-4
clone size: .
V gene: TRBV6-4
D gene: .
CDR3 protein: CASRSDSENIQYF
CDR3 DNA: TGTGCCAGCAGAAGCGACTCGGAGAACATTCAGTACTTC

J gene: TRBJ1-1
clone size: once
V gene: TRBV7-3
D gene: .
CDR3 protein: CASSLAGPNTEAFF
CDR3 DNA: TGTGCCAGCAGCTTAGCGGGGCCGAACACTGAAGCTTTCTTT

J gene: TRBJ2-1
clone size: .
V gene: TRBV3-1/TRBV3-2
D gene: TRBD2
CDR3 protein: CASSRGTTSYNEQFF
CDR3 DNA: TGTGCCAGCAGCCGAGGGACTACCTCCTACAATGAGCAGTTCTTC

J gene: TRBJ2-3
clone size: .
V gene: TRBV19
D gene: TRBD2
CDR3 protein: CASRSAGGPRQYF
CDR3 DNA: TGTGCCAGTAGAAGCGCGGGAGGGCCTAGGCAGTATTTT

J gene: TRBJ1-1
clone size: .
V gene: TRBV19
D gene: TRBD1
CDR3 protein: CASSMGQGFTEAFF
CDR3 DNA: TGTGCCAGTAGTATGGGACAGGGGTTCACTGAAGCTTTCTTT

J gene: TRBJ2-1
clone size: .
V gene: TRBV15
D gene: .
CDR3 protein: CATSRGRSPEPPRTDEQFF
CDR3 DNA: TGTGCCACCAGCAGAGGCAGATCCCCAGAACCCCCCAGGACCGATGAGCAGTTCTTC

J gene: TRBJ1-5
clone size: .
V gene: TRBV6-2/TRBV6-3
D gene: TRBD1
CDR3 protein: CASSYDRAGQPQHF
CDR3 DNA: TGTGCCAGCAGTTACGACAGGGCGGGTCAGCCCCAGCATTTT